This T cell receptor beta chain appears in the sequencing data of a study of breast tumors, draining lymph nodes, adjacent tissues. Samples came from axillary lymph nodes draining the breast cancer. Study results and caveats: Luminal-like breast cancer showed significantly higher tumor–nontumor repertoire similarity than basal-like. Tumor repertoires ranked between lymph nodes and nontumor tissue in diversity, with V and J gene preferences. The lymph node origin of tumor T cells was framed as consistent with a hypothesis, not demonstrated. Most tumor T cells seemingly derive from lymph node, then expand in tumor.

At least ten counts were recorded for this clonotype. The antigen is unknown. A single record per CDR3 protein comes from TCRdb applying MiXCR to the multiplex PCR reads. This repertoire shows some 150,000 distinct CDR3 sequences, around 22% found once; its top ten account for more than 2.5%. V trimming: 4 bases; J trimming: 10 bases; junction bases outside the gene matches: 6. The length of the CDR3 is 14 residues. Germline CDR1 PRHDT, CDR2 FYEKMQ (reference sequence). Sequencing used axillary lymph node tissue. V is TRBV13 and J is TRBJ1-6, with 8 bases aligning to TRBD1. This TCR was sampled from a female donor with breast cancer. Some clones in this sample may be carry-over from other donors' samples. Here the CDR3 DNA reads TGTGCCAGCAGCTCGACAGGGGAGGGATCACCCCTCCACTTT. Translated: CASSSTGEGSPLHF.